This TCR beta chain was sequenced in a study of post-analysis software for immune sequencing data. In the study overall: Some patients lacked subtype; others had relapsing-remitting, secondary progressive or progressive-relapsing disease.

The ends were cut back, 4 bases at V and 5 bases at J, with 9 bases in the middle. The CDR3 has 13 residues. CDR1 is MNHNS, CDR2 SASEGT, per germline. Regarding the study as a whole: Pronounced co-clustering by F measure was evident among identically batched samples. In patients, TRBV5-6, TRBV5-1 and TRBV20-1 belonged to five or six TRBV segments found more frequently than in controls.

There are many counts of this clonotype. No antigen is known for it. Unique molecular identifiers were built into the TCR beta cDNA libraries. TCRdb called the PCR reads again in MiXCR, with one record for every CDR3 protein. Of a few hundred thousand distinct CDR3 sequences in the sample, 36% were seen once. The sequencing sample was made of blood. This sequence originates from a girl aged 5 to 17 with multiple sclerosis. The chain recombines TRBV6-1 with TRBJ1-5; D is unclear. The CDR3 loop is CASSAMVDQPQHF. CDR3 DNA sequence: TGTGCCAGCAGTGCGATGGTGGATCAGCCCCAGCATTTT.